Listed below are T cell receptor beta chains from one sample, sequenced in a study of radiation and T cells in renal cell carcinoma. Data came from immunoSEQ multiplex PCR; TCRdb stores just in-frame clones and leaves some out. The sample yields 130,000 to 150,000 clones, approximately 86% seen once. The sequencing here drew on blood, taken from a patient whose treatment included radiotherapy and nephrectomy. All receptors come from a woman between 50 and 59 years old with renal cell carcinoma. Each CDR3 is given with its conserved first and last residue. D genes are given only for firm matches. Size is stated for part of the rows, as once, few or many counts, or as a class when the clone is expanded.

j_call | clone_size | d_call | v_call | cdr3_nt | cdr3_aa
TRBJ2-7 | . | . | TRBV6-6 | TGTGCCAGTAAAAGGACAGCACTCGAGCAGTACTTC | CASKRTALEQYF
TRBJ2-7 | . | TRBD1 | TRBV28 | TGTGCCAGCAGTTTACCGGGACAGGGGTACGAGCAGTACTTC | CASSLPGQGYEQYF
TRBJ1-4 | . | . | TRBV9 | TGTGCCAGCAGCCTACAGGCGGCAACTAATGAAAAACTGTTTTTT | CASSLQAATNEKLFF
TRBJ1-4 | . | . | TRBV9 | TGTGCCAGCAGCTTAGGGACATTAACTAATGAAAAACTGTTTTTT | CASSLGTLTNEKLFF
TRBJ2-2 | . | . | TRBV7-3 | TGTGCCAGCAGCCGACCGAGCGGGGAGCTGTTTTTT | CASSRPSGELFF
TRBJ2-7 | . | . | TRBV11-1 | TGTGCCAGCAGCTCCGGGACGGTGTCTTGGAGCGAGCAGTACTTC | CASSSGTVSWSEQYF
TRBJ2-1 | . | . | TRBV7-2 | TGTGCCAGCATCGAGGGAGATGGGCAGTCCAATGAGCAGTTCTTC | CASIEGDGQSNEQFF
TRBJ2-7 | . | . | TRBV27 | TGTGCCAGCAGTTTAGCCGGGGCCAAAAGCTCCTACGAGCAGTACTTC | CASSLAGAKSSYEQYF
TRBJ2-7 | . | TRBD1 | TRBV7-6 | TGTGCCAGCAGCAACCGGGACAGGGGACGCTACGAGCAGTACTTC | CASSNRDRGRYEQYF
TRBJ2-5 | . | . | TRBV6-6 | TGTGCCAGCAGTGAGAACCAAGAGACCCAGTACTTC | CASSENQETQYF
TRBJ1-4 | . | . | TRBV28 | TGTGCCAGCAGTGCCAGGGCAACTAATGAAAAACTGTTTTTT | CASSARATNEKLFF
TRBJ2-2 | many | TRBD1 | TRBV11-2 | TGTGCCAGCAGCTCCGGGACAGGGAGGTGGAACACCGGGGAGCTGTTTTTT | CASSSGTGRWNTGELFF
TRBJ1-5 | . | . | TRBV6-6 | TGTGCCAGCAAAGTCAGCAATCAGCCCCAGCATTTT | CASKVSNQPQHF
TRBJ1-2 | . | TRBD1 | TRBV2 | TGTGCCAGCAGTCAAGTGGGACAGGGGGCGCGTGGCTACACCTTC | CASSQVGQGARGYTF
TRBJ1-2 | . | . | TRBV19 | TGTGCCAGTAGTCCTCGACAGAACTATGGCTACACCTTC | CASSPRQNYGYTF
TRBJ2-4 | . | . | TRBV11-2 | TGTGCCAGCAGCTCGTGGACGGGAGCCAAAAACATTCAGTACTTC | CASSSWTGAKNIQYF
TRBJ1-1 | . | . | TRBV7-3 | TGTGCCAGCAGCTTAGGACCCGCGAACACTGAAGCTTTCTTT | CASSLGPANTEAFF
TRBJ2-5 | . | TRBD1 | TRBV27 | TGTGCCAGCAGTTTATCGATTGGGACAGGGGGCTTGGAGACCCAGTACTTC | CASSLSIGTGGLETQYF
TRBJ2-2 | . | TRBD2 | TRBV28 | TGTGCCAGCAGTCCGACTAGCCCGAACACCGGGGAGCTGTTTTTT | CASSPTSPNTGELFF
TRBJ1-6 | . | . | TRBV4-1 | TGCGCCAGCAGCCTAGCAGGGGAGATTAATTCACCCCTCCACTTT | CASSLAGEINSPLHF
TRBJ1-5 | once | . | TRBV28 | TGTGCCAGCAGTCCCTATAGCAATCAGCCCCAGCATTTT | CASSPYSNQPQHF